Shown below are 10 T cell receptor beta chains from a single sample sequenced in a study of siplizumab effects on memory and regulatory T cells. TCRdb keeps only in-frame clones here, not all; method: immunoSEQ multiplex PCR. The sample includes some 70,000 clones, 80% to 90% of them seen just once. The sample comprised Tregs sorted from blood. These receptors were collected from a human donor in good health.

The chain carries TRBV14 and TRBJ2-2, with D perhaps TRBD2 (6 bases). This CDR3 spans 16 amino acids. The V and J ends lost 6 bases and 5 bases respectively, with 19 bases between them. From germline, CDR1 is SGHDN and CDR2 FVKESK. CDR3 amino acids: CASRRSASRGTGELFF. DNA for the CDR3: TGTGCCAGCAGACGATCTGCTTCACGGGGGACCGGGGAGCTGTTTTTT.

This chain connects TRBV11-2 to TRBJ1-1; no firm D call. The germline CDR1 and CDR2 sequences are SGHAT and FQNNGV. The ends were cut back, 5 bases at V and 1 base at J, with 11 bases in the middle. This CDR3 region has 14 residues. The CDR3 loop reads CASSLPRENTEAFF. The CDR3 bases are TGTGCCAGCAGCCTGCCGCGGGAGAACACTGAAGCTTTCTTT.

This chain joins TRBV5-4 and TRBJ1-6; maybe TRBD1 (5 bases). V was cut by 4 bases and J by 14 bases, with 22 bases left in between. This CDR3 has 15 amino acids. CDR1 SGHNT and CDR2 YYREEE come from the germline V gene (reference sequence). The CDR3 protein is CASSGTGTGGYSLHF. CDR3 bases: TGTGCCAGCAGCGGGACCGGGACCGGGGGATATTCCCTCCACTTT.

CDR3 loop: CSVGGGTPYNEQFF. The CDR3 DNA sequence: TGCAGCGTTGGTGGAGGGACACCCTACAATGAGCAGTTCTTC. The chain recombines TRBV29-1 with TRBJ2-1; D might be TRBD1 or TRBD2, each matching 6 bases. This CDR3 contains 14 residues. Germline CDR1 reads SQVTM; CDR2 reads ANQGSEA. The V end lost 4 bases, the J end lost 2 bases, and 12 bases lay between the germline ends.

This clone was observed a single time. This chain joins TRBV6-5 and TRBJ2-2; 8 nucleotides agree with TRBD1. V lost 7 bases, J lost 6 bases, and 4 bases stayed unmatched. There are 13 residues in the CDR3. In germline, CDR1 is MNHEY, CDR2 SVGAGI. The DNA of the CDR3 is TGTGCCAGCAACCAGGGGGCGGCCGGGGAGCTGTTTTTT. Translating gives CASNQGAAGELFF.

This clone was seen more than once but under ten times. The gene calls are TRBV12-5 and TRBJ2-1; 7 nucleotides match TRBD1. This CDR3 is 17 amino acids long. Per the germline V gene, CDR1 is LGHNT and CDR2 is FRNRAP. With 0 bases clipped from V and 5 bases from J, the junction kept 10 bases outside the gene matches. CDR3 coding DNA: TGTGCTAGTGGTTTGGTCTATGGACAGGCCTTTCACAATGAGCAGTTCTTC. Translated, it gives CASGLVYGQAFHNEQFF.

CDR3 sequence: CASSPQSSSYEQYF. CDR3 DNA: TGTGCCAGCTCACCACAGTCTAGCTCCTACGAGCAGTACTTC. The rearrangement uses TRBV18 and TRBJ2-7; D remains ambiguous. CDR3 length: 14 amino acids. CDR1 KGHSH and CDR2 LQKENI come from the germline V gene. Trimming removed 1 base at V and 0 bases at J, with 7 bases between. The full variable domain, completed using reference TRBV18 and TRBJ2-7, is NAGVMQNPRHLVRRRGQEARLRCSPMKGHSHVYWYRQLPEEGLKFMVYLQKENIIDESGMPKERFSAEFPKEGPSILRIQQVVRGDSAAYFCASSPQSSSYEQYFGPGTRLTVT.

The chain links TRBV7-3 to TRBJ2-1; 12 bases agree with TRBD1. CDR3 size: 16 residues. Germline CDR1 and CDR2: SGHTA and FQGTGA. J lost 8 bases, V lost 0 bases, and 5 bases had no gene match. CDR3 loop: CASSLTGTGGRDEQFF. The CDR3 bases are TGTGCCAGCAGCTTAACTGGGACAGGGGGCCGGGATGAGCAGTTCTTC.

The chain recombines TRBV30 with TRBJ1-1; 7 bases match TRBD1. The trim removed 3 bases at V and 5 bases at J, leaving 3 bases unmatched. Germline loops: CDR1 GTSNPN, CDR2 SVGIG (reference sequence). This CDR3 contains 12 residues. CDR3 sequence (DNA): TGTGCCTGGAGGACAGGGCAGACTGAAGCTTTCTTT. This translates into CAWRTGQTEAFF. The variable domain in full, with the rest retrieved from reference TRBV30 and TRBJ1-1, is SQTIHQWPATLVQPVGSPLSLECTVEGTSNPNLYWYRQAAGRGLQLLFYSVGIGQISSEVPQNLSASRPQDRQFILSSKKLLLSDSGFYLCAWRTGQTEAFFGQGTRLTVV.

V is TRBV29-1 and J is TRBJ2-7; D gene uncertain. The CDR3 consists of 12 residues. Germline CDR1 reads SQVTM; CDR2 reads ANQGSEA. The V end lost 4 bases, the J end lost 3 bases, and 10 bases lay between the germline ends. DNA for the CDR3: TGCAGCGTTGCGACCAATCTCTACGAGCAGTACTTC. This encodes CSVATNLYEQYF.